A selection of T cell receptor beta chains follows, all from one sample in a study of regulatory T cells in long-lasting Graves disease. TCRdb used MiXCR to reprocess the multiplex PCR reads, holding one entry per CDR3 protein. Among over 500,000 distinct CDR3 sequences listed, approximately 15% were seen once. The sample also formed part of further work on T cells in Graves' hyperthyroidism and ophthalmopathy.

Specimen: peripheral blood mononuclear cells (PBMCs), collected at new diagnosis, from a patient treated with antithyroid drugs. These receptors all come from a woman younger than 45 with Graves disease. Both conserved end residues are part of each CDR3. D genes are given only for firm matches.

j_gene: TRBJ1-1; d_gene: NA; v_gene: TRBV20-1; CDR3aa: CSANRHLNTEAFF
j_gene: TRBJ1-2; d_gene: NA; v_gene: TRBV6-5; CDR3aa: CASSFQGLRYGYTF
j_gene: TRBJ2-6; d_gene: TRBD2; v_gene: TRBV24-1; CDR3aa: CATSPRRGAVGANVLTF
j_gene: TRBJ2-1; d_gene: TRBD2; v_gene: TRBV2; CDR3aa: CASMVGLAGAGEQFF
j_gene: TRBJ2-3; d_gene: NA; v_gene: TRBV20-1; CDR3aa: CSARDMAGLSADTQYF
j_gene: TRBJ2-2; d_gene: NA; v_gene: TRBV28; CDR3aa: CASTGHTSGELFF
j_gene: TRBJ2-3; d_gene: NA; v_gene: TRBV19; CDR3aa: CASSIRGTDTQYF
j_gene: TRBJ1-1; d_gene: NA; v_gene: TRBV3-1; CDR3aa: CASSLERQTKAFF
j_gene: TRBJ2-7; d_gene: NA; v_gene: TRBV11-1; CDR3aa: CASSGLQNEQYF
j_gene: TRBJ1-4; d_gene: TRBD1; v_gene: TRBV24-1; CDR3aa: CATSDPGQGATNEKLFF
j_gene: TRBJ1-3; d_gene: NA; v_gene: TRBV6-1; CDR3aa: CASRPWGRKGNTIYF
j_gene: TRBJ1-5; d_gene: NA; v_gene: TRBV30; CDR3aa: CAWSERTGTGGGPQHF
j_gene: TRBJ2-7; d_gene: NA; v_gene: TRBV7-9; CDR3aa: CASSLEAVSYEQYF
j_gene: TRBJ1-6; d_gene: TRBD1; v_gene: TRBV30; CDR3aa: CAWRPQGGRGNSPLHF
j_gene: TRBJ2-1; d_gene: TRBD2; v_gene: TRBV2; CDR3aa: CASSDDGREYENEQFF
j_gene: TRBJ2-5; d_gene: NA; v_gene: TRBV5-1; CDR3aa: CASRRGQRETQYF
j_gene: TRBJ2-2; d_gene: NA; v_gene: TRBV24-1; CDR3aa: CATSGLNTGELFF
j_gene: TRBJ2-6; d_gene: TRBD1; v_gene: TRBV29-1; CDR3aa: CSARGQFSSGANVLTF
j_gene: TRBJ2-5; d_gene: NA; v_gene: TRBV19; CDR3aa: CASRTGIGGTQYF
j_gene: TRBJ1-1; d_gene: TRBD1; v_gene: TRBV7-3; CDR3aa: CASSLLGQGTEAFF
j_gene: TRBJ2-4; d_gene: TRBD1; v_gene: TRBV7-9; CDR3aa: CASSAERQGPKNIQYF
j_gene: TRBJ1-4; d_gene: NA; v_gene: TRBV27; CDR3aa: CASSYSGVSTLEKLFF
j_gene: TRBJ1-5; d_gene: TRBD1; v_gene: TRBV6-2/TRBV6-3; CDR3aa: CASSYSWAGQGMSQPQHF
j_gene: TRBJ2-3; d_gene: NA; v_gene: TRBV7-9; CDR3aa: CASSLLADTQYF
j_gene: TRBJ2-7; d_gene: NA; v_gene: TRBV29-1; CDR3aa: CSVGGELYEQYF
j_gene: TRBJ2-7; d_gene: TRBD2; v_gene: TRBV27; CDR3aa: CASSTGLPAYGQYF
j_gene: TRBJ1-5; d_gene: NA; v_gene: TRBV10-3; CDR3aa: CAISPGTTPIANQPQHF
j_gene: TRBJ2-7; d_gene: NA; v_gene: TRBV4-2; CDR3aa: CASSPTGYSYEQYF
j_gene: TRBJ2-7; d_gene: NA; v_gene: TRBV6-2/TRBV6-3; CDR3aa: CASSYTKGGYEQYF
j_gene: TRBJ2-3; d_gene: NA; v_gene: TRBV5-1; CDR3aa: CASCEGGGYTDTQYF
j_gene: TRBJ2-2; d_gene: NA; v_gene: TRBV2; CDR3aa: CASSRLATNTGELFF
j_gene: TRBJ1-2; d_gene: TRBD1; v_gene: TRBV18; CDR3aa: CASSLTQGFDYGYTF
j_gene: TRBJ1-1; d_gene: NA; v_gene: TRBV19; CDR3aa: CASNTGRTEAFF
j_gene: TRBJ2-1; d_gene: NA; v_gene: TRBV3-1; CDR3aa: CASSQVRKDRNEQFF
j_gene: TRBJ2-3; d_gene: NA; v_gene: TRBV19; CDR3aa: CTSSVQSEDTQYF
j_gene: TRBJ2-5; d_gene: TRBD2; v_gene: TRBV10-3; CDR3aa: CATQTSGQETQYF
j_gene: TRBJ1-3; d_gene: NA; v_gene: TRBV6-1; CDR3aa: CASSDRSSGNTIYF
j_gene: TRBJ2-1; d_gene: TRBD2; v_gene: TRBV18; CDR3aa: CASSGLANNNEQFF
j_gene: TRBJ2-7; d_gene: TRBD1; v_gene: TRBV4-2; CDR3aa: CASSQDQGASYEQYF
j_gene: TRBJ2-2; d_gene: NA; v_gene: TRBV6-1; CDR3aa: CASRVGGVAGELFF
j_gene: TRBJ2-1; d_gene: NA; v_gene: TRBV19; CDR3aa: CASSTSGYNEQFF
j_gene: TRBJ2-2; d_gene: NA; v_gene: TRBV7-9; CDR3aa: CASRETTTGELFF
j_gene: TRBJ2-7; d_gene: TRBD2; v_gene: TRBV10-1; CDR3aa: CASRRSGRANYEQYF
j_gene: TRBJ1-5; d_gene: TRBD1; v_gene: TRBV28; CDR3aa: CASSSPGTGSNQPQHF
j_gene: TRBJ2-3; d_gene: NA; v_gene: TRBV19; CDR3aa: CASAWRSITDTQYF
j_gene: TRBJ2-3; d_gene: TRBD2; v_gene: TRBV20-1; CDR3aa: CSARYRPSGWADTQYF
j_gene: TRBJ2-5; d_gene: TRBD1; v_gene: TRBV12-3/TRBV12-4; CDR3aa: CASRFETGGGTQYF
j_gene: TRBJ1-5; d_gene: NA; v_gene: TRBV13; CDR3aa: CASSFGRANNQPQHF
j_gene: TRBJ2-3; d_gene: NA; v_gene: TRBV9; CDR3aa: CASSVDFRTDTQYF
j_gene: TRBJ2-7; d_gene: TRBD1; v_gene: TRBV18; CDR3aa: CASAGTGIEQYF
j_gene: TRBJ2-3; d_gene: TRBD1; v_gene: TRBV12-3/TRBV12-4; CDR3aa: CASSFSGTGVADTQYF
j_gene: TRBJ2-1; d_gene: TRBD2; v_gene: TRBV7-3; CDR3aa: CASSRLSGKSGEQFF
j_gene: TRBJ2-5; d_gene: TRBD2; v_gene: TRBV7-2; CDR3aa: CASNGLAGETQYF
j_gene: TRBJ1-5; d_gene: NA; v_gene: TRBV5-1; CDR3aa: CASSLDGRDQPQHF
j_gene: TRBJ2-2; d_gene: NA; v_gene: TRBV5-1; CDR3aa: CASSLDGDGTGELFF
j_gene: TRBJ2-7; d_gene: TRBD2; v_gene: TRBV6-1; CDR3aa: CASRSGTNYEQYF
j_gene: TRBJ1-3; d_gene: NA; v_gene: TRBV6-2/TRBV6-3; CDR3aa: CASSLLPGNSGNTIYF